These 24 T cell receptor beta chains were sequenced from one sample in a study of cytomegalovirus exposure and HLA in healthy donors. The table came from immunoSEQ multiplex PCR; TCRdb's copy has only in-frame clones and leaves some out. Among approximately 220,000 clones listed, approximately 80% were seen once. Sequenced material: PBMCs. Receptors were obtained from a woman in her twenties or thirties in good health and CMV-seropositive.

This chain connects TRBV9 to TRBJ1-2; no firm D call. Trimming pared 0 bases from V and 6 bases from J, leaving 9 bases between. CDR3 length: 13 residues. Germline-derived CDR1 and CDR2 are SGDLS and YYNGEE. CDR3 DNA sequence: TGTGCCAGCAGCGTAGCGTTGAAGGATGGCTACACCTTC. Encoded protein: CASSVALKDGYTF.

The chain carries TRBV6-1 and TRBJ1-4; 8 bases align to TRBD1. The length of the CDR3 is 14 residues. From germline, CDR1 is MNHNS and CDR2 SASEGT. With V trimmed by 3 bases and J by 7 bases, 4 bases remained unmatched. The chain's CDR3 is CASSDEGQVEKLFF. The CDR3, as DNA: TGTGCCAGCAGTGACGAGGGACAGGTTGAAAAACTGTTTTTT.

The V call is TRBV4-1, the J call TRBJ1-1, with 8 bases identical to TRBD1. Germline loops: CDR1 MGHRA, CDR2 YSYEKL. The CDR3 runs 16 residues. Trimming removed 2 bases from V and 1 base from J; junction bases left unmatched: 6. The CDR3 nucleotides are TGCGCCAGCAGCCAAAGACAGGGGATCGGGAACACTGAAGCTTTCTTT. It is translated as CASSQRQGIGNTEAFF.

The chain joins TRBV2 to TRBJ2-7; 7 bases fit TRBD1. Germline loops: CDR1 SNHLY, CDR2 FYNNEI. The CDR3 is 12 residues long. The junction had 3 bases not matched to a gene; V was cut back by 7 bases and J by 3 bases. CDR3 bases: TGTGCCAGCACTGGGACAGACTACGAGCAGTACTTC. Translated: CASTGTDYEQYF.

The rearrangement joins TRBV27 to TRBJ2-7; 11 positions agree with TRBD1. Germline V gives CDR1 MNHEY, CDR2 SMNVEV (reference sequence). Losses at the gene ends were 0 bases for V and 5 bases for J; bases not matched to a gene: 6. The CDR3 sequence is 16 residues long. The CDR3 sequence is CASSLSGDRGDHEQYF. The CDR3 DNA follows: TGTGCCAGCAGTTTATCGGGGGACAGGGGGGACCACGAGCAGTACTTC.

This chain uses TRBV7-2 with TRBJ1-1; D gene unclear. The CDR3 extends over 13 amino acids. Germline loops: CDR1 SGHTA, CDR2 FQGNSA. V lost 7 bases and J 5 bases, leaving 14 bases between the germline ends. The CDR3 loop reads CASTPSWETEAFF. The CDR3 coding sequence is TGTGCCAGCACCCCTAGCTGGGAAACTGAAGCTTTCTTT.

Only a few counts were recorded for this clone. The V gene is TRBV7-3, the J gene TRBJ1-2; D is undetermined. Germline V gives CDR1 SGHTA, CDR2 FQGTGA. V was trimmed by 3 bases and J by 3 bases, leaving 14 bases between them. The CDR3 extends over 15 amino acids. The chain's CDR3 is CASSFESSTDYGYTF. DNA for the CDR3: TGTGCCAGCAGCTTCGAGTCGTCTACAGACTATGGCTACACCTTC.

In this sample, this clone turned up once. CDR3 residues: CASSFDRPLGYEQYF. The DNA for the CDR3 is TGTGCCAGCAGTTTCGACAGGCCTTTAGGCTACGAGCAGTACTTC. This sequence joins TRBV27 and TRBJ2-7; D is possibly TRBD1 (6 bases). The CDR3 runs to 15 residues. V gave up 3 bases and J gave up 3 bases, with 15 bases separating them. Germline V CDR1 and CDR2: MNHEY, SMNVEV (reference sequence).

V usage is TRBV6-5 and J usage is TRBJ1-2; D ambiguous. Trimming shortened V by 7 bases and J by 4 bases, and 13 bases separated the two germline ends. The germline gives CDR1 MNHEY, CDR2 SVGAGI. The CDR3 contains 13 residues. CDR3 region: CASTVRAGYGYTF. The CDR3 DNA sequence: TGTGCCAGCACCGTTCGGGCGGGCTATGGCTACACCTTC.

V is TRBV20-1 and J is TRBJ1-1, with D uncertain. The CDR3 runs 11 residues. V lost 3 bases and J lost 6, with 8 bases in between. Per germline, CDR1 DFQATT and CDR2 SNEGSKA (reference sequence). The CDR3 bases are TGCAGTGCTAGTGAGGGCCCTGAAGCTTTCTTT. This codes for CSASEGPEAFF.

This clone was recorded a few times. The J gene is TRBJ2-2, the V gene TRBV11-2; TRBD1 matches 11 bases. The germline V gene has CDR1 SGHAT and CDR2 FQNNGV. After removal of 5 bases from V and 3 bases from J, the junction contained 5 bases not matched to a gene. The CDR3 is 16 residues long. DNA of the CDR3: TGTGCCAGCAGCCGTGGGACAGGGGGGTACACCGGGGAGCTGTTTTTT. Residues: CASSRGTGGYTGELFF.

V and J are TRBV6-4 and TRBJ2-2; 8 bases map to TRBD2. The V segment lost 0 bases and the J segment 5 bases; nucleotides outside the gene matches: 5. Germline V lookup: CDR1 MRHNA, CDR2 SNTAGT. The CDR3 loop spans 16 amino acids. CDR3 protein: CASSDSTGGLTGELFF. DNA for the CDR3: TGTGCCAGCAGTGACTCGACGGGAGGGCTGACCGGGGAGCTGTTTTTT.

This clone was detected only a few times. The chain uses TRBV28 and TRBJ1-5, with TRBD1 matching 7 bases. The V gene end was trimmed by 4 bases and the J gene end by 3 bases; junction bases not matched to a gene: 6. This CDR3 is 15 amino acids long. Germline assignment: CDR1 MDHEN and CDR2 SYDVKM. DNA of the CDR3: TGTGCCAGCAGTTCGGAGACAGGGTACAATCAGCCCCAGCATTTT. Amino acids: CASSSETGYNQPQHF.

The rearrangement uses TRBV5-1 and TRBJ2-2; maybe TRBD2 (6 bases). The length of the CDR3 is 15 residues. Trimming cost V 4 bases and J 4 bases, with 14 bases left between them. The germline gives CDR1 SGHRS, CDR2 YFSETQ. The DNA of the CDR3 is TGCGCCAGCAGCGGCGGACTAACCCCCACCGGGGAGCTGTTTTTT. Translation: CASSGGLTPTGELFF.

The chain links TRBV29-1 to TRBJ1-4; the match to TRBD1 covers 11 bases. The ends lost 6 bases at V and 6 bases at J; junction bases unmatched: 3. Germline CDR1 SQVTM, CDR2 ANQGSEA. The CDR3 consists of 13 residues. The CDR3, as DNA: TGCAGCGTCGGGGACAGGGGGGATGAAAAACTGTTTTTT. Translated: CSVGDRGDEKLFF.

The chain uses TRBV13 and TRBJ2-3; the match to TRBD2 covers 12 bases. This CDR3 has 16 amino acids. Germline V gene data show CDR1 as PRHDT and CDR2 as FYEKMQ (reference sequence). V lost 5 bases, J lost 4 bases, and 7 bases stayed unmatched. The CDR3 DNA reads as TGTGCCAGCAGCACCAGGACTAGCGGGACGTCAGATACGCAGTATTTT. Encoded protein: CASSTRTSGTSDTQYF.

J is TRBJ2-5 and V is TRBV2; D gene ambiguous. Looked up from germline, CDR1 is SNHLY and CDR2 is FYNNEI. The V end lost 7 bases, the J end lost 1 base, and 10 bases lay between the germline ends. This CDR3 has 13 amino acids. The CDR3 DNA sequence: TGTGCCAGCAACTTCCGAGGCCAAGAGACCCAGTACTTC. It encodes CASNFRGQETQYF.

The rearrangement joins TRBV27 to TRBJ2-3; D gene unclear. Trimming left V 2 bases short and J 2 bases short, with 8 bases between. Germline CDR1 reads MNHEY; CDR2 reads SMNVEV (reference sequence). The CDR3 is 14 residues long. The CDR3 DNA reads TGTGCCAGCAGTTTACGGGTAGTCACAGATACGCAGTATTTT. It is translated as CASSLRVVTDTQYF.

The chain has TRBV19 and TRBJ1-5, with TRBD1 as a possible D gene (6 bases). Trimming removed 7 bases at V and 9 bases at J, with 19 bases between. Germline V gene data show CDR1 as LNHDA and CDR2 as SQIVND (reference sequence). CDR3 size: 14 residues. In nucleotides, the CDR3 is TGTGCCAGTAACGTCGAACAGGGAAGGGGGCCCCAGCATTTT. It codes for CASNVEQGRGPQHF.

The chain has TRBV9 and TRBJ2-7, with a tentative D call TRBD1 (5 bases). V lost 4 bases and J 6 bases, leaving 11 bases between the germline ends. From germline, CDR1 is SGDLS and CDR2 YYNGEE. The CDR3 sequence is 12 residues long. CDR3 protein: CASSSLTGEQYF. The CDR3 DNA follows: TGTGCCAGCAGCTCGCTAACAGGCGAGCAGTACTTC.

This chain links TRBV27 with TRBJ2-1, with D perhaps assigned TRBD1 or TRBD2 (7 bases each). The CDR3 length is 15 residues. Trimming removed 6 bases from V and 7 bases from J, with 19 bases in between. From germline, CDR1 is MNHEY and CDR2 SMNVEV (reference sequence). This CDR3 reads CASSRGEGAQNEQFF. CDR3 DNA sequence: TGTGCCAGCAGCCGGGGGGAGGGGGCGCAAAATGAGCAGTTCTTC.

This clone was recorded only once. V and J are TRBV5-6 and TRBJ2-7; 8 bases map to TRBD2. From germline, CDR1 is SGHDT and CDR2 YYEEEE. There are 14 residues in the CDR3. J lost 2 bases, V lost 4 bases, and 5 bases had no gene match. CDR3 sequence (DNA): TGTGCCAGCAGCCGGGGACTAGGAACCTACGAGCAGTACTTC. This gives the protein CASSRGLGTYEQYF.

The rearrangement uses TRBV25-1 and TRBJ2-7; tentatively, D is TRBD1 or TRBD2 (5 bases each). Germline V CDR1 and CDR2: MGHDK, SYGVNS. The V end lost 2 bases, the J end lost 0 bases, and 5 bases lay between the germline ends. The CDR3 contains 13 residues. The CDR3 loop reads CASSEGGSYEQYF. The CDR3 DNA sequence: TGTGCCAGCAGTGAAGGGGGCTCCTACGAGCAGTACTTC.

The chain recombines TRBV6-6 with TRBJ1-5; TRBD1 matches at 7 bases. J was trimmed by 10 bases and V by 2 bases; bases with no gene match: 14. The CDR3 sequence is 16 residues long. Germline lookup yields CDR1 MNHNY and CDR2 SVGAGI (reference sequence). The CDR3 reads CASSYRAQGRGFPQHF. As DNA, the CDR3 is TGTGCCAGCAGTTACCGGGCACAGGGCAGGGGGTTTCCCCAGCATTTT.